These T cell receptor beta chains were read from a single sample in a study of memory CD4+ T cells and cytomegalovirus serostatus. Sequenced by immunoSEQ multiplex PCR; TCRdb stores in-frame clones only, minus some. The sample holds around 44,000 clones; about three quarters are singletons and the top ten take approximately 0.55%. Source material: memory CD4+ T cells from blood. All receptors come from an adult in good health and CMV-seronegative. Both conserved end residues are part of each CDR3. The D gene is left open where the match is weak. For some rows the clone size is stated as once, few or many, or as a class when expanded; others skip it.

TRBD1 few TRBJ2-7 TRBV2 CATTGYTNEQYF TGTGCCACGACAGGGTATACCAACGAGCAGTACTTC
NA NA TRBJ1-4 TRBV5-1 CASSLLGQREKLFF TGCGCCAGCAGCTTACTAGGACAGCGCGAAAAACTGTTTTTT
NA NA TRBJ1-2 TRBV30 CAWNKGTNYGYTF TGTGCCTGGAATAAGGGGACCAACTATGGCTACACCTTC
NA NA TRBJ2-1 TRBV2 CASGTLSYNEQFF TGTGCCAGCGGGACACTCTCCTACAATGAGCAGTTCTTC
NA few TRBJ2-3 TRBV5-1 CASSFVKGTDTQYF TGCGCCAGCAGCTTCGTTAAAGGCACAGATACGCAGTATTTT
NA NA TRBJ1-5 TRBV5-1 CASSQNIDQPQHF TGCGCCAGCAGCCAGAATATAGACCAGCCCCAGCATTTT
NA few TRBJ1-1 TRBV28 CASRGGTVMNTEAFF TGTGCCAGCAGGGGAGGCACAGTGATGAACACTGAAGCTTTCTTT
TRBD1 NA TRBJ2-6 TRBV5-4 CASSSEDRAPGANVLTF TGTGCCAGCAGCTCAGAGGACAGGGCTCCTGGGGCCAACGTCCTGACTTTC
NA NA TRBJ2-7 TRBV14 CASSHRTSYEQYF TGTGCCAGCAGCCATCGGACAAGCTACGAGCAGTACTTC
NA NA TRBJ2-5 TRBV28 CASSLDSSRQETQYF TGTGCCAGCAGTTTAGACAGTTCGAGACAAGAGACCCAGTACTTC
TRBD1 NA TRBJ2-2 TRBV10-3 CAIRGAGQGNGELFF TGTGCCATCAGGGGAGCCGGACAGGGGAACGGGGAGCTGTTTTTT
TRBD1 NA TRBJ2-7 TRBV10-3 CATAGTAGGEQYF TGTGCCACCGCCGGGACAGCTGGAGGCGAGCAGTACTTC
NA NA TRBJ1-2 TRBV19 CASSIEVGSSNYGYTF TGTGCCAGTAGTATAGAGGTCGGGAGTTCTAACTATGGCTACACCTTC
NA NA TRBJ2-7 TRBV7-9 CASSWDGYEQYF TGTGCCAGCAGCTGGGACGGATACGAGCAGTACTTC
TRBD1 NA TRBJ2-5 TRBV18 CASSLGQGGETQYF TGTGCCAGCTCACTCGGACAGGGTGGTGAGACCCAGTACTTC
NA NA TRBJ2-4 TRBV5-1 CASSLGDGGTKNIQYF TGCGCCAGCAGCTTGGGGGATGGGGGGACCAAAAACATTCAGTACTTC
NA NA TRBJ2-6 TRBV15 CATSRGGSGANVLTF TGTGCCACCAGCAGAGGGGGTTCTGGGGCCAACGTCCTGACTTTC